A single sample is the source of the 18 T cell receptor beta chains below, sequenced in a study of identical twins. Using its own MiXCR run on the 5' RACE reads, TCRdb lists one record per CDR3 protein. Seen here are about 250,000 distinct CDR3 sequences, about 14% observed once, and the top ten hold 8.8%. Specimen: memory (CD45RO+) T cells sorted from blood. These TCRs come from a woman between 18 and 29 years old in good health.

At least ten counts were recorded for this clonotype. The rearrangement links TRBV5-1 to TRBJ2-7, with 14 bases matching TRBD2. This CDR3 has 14 residues. Germline lookup yields CDR1 SGHRS and CDR2 YFSETQ. Trimming cost V 5 bases and J 9 bases; bases outside gene matches: 7. CDR3 bases: TGCGCCAGCAGTCAAGGGACTAGCGGGAGAATGCAGTACTTC. Translating it yields CASSQGTSGRMQYF.

This clonotype was counted between two and nine times. The chain has TRBV20-1 and TRBJ2-5, with D perhaps matching TRBD2 (6 bases). The CDR3 consists of 14 residues. From germline, CDR1 is DFQATT and CDR2 SNEGSKA (reference sequence). Trimming took 8 bases from V and 4 from J, leaving 20 bases between them. The DNA for the CDR3 is TGCAGTTCTCCCGGTGGGGGAGGTCGAGAGACCCAGTACTTC. As protein: CSSPGGGGRETQYF.

This sequence joins TRBV7-2 and TRBJ2-3; 8 nucleotides line up with TRBD2. The CDR3 has 15 amino acids. V shed 3 bases and J 2 bases; nucleotides not matched to a gene: 4. Per the germline V gene, CDR1 is SGHTA and CDR2 is FQGNSA. CDR3 in amino acids: CASSFTSGYTDTQYF. The CDR3 coding sequence is TGTGCCAGCAGCTTTACTAGCGGATACACAGATACGCAGTATTTT.

This clonotype turned up a few times. The chain uses TRBV5-1 and TRBJ1-1; the match to TRBD1 covers 9 bases. Trimming took 6 bases from V and 1 from J; bases not matched to a gene: 4. The CDR3 loop spans 14 amino acids. The germline V gene encodes CDR1 SGHRS and CDR2 YFSETQ. DNA for the CDR3: TGCGCCAGCAAACAGGGGGCGGGGAACACTGAAGCTTTCTTT. This translates into CASKQGAGNTEAFF.

A note on this clonotype: Lacking the conserved final phenylalanine or tryptophan, this CDR3 likely reflects a read error. The chain combines TRBV20-1 with TRBJ2-1; 10 nucleotides line up with TRBD1. CDR3 size: 13 residues. J was trimmed by 8 bases and V by 6 bases; bases with no gene match: 7. Germline V gene lookup returns CDR1 DFQATT and CDR2 SNEGSKA (reference sequence). The CDR3 sequence is CSADGTGVHEQFS. The CDR3 region has the DNA TGCAGTGCGGACGGGACAGGGGTGCATGAGCAGTTCTCC.

The chain recombines TRBV7-8 with TRBJ2-5; D could derive from TRBD1 or TRBD2 (6 bases each). This CDR3 has 13 residues. The germline V gene encodes CDR1 SGHVS and CDR2 FQNEAQ. Trimming left V 5 bases short and J 5 bases short, with 12 bases between. CDR3 sequence (DNA): TGTGCCAGCAGCGGGGGGCCGACGGAGACCCAGTACTTC. Translating it yields CASSGGPTETQYF.

The sample holds a few counts of this clonotype. This chain connects TRBV6-1 to TRBJ1-6; 9 nucleotides line up with TRBD1. With 5 bases clipped from V and 7 bases from J, the junction kept 3 bases outside the gene matches. The CDR3 contains 14 residues. Germline CDR1 MNHNS, CDR2 SASEGT. The CDR3 coding sequence is TGTGCCAGCAGTACAGGGGGCGACAATTCACCCCTCCACTTT. It encodes CASSTGGDNSPLHF.

This clonotype was detected a few times. The chain combines TRBV20-1 with TRBJ2-3; TRBD2 matches 14 bases. The V segment lost 5 bases and the J segment 7 bases; nucleotides outside the gene matches: 8. The CDR3 has 15 residues. Germline assignment: CDR1 DFQATT and CDR2 SNEGSKA (reference sequence). The CDR3 nucleotides read TGCAGTGCTTCCCGACTAGCGGGAGGGGGGTATACGCAGTATTTT. Amino acid sequence: CSASRLAGGGYTQYF.

This clonotype came up a few times. The V gene is TRBV3-1, the J gene TRBJ2-7; 9 bases are shared with TRBD1. The CDR3 length is 15 residues. V trimming: 2 bases; J trimming: 3 bases; junction bases outside the gene matches: 5. CDR1 LGHDT and CDR2 YNNKEL come from the germline V gene (reference sequence). CDR3 residues: CASSQRDRAFYEQYF. CDR3 coding DNA: TGTGCCAGCAGCCAAAGGGACAGGGCGTTCTACGAGCAGTACTTC.

The chain employs TRBV7-2 and TRBJ2-2; D gene ambiguous. The germline V and J ends were trimmed by 5 bases and 6 bases, with 16 bases remaining between them. Germline V gives CDR1 SGHTA, CDR2 FQGNSA. CDR3 length: 15 amino acids. The DNA of the CDR3 is TGTGCCAGCAGCCTCCTCTATATAGGGCCCGGGGAGCTGTTTTTT. This codes for CASSLLYIGPGELFF. The whole variable domain, filled in from reference TRBV7-2 and TRBJ2-2, reads GAGVSQSPSNKVTEKGKDVELRCDPISGHTALYWYRQSLGQGLEFLIYFQGNSAPDKSGLPSDRFSAERTGGSVSTLTIQRTQQEDSAVYLCASSLLYIGPGELFFGEGSRLTVL.

This clonotype was recorded many times. The chain is built from TRBV7-3 and TRBJ1-2; 10 nucleotides agree with TRBD1. With V trimmed by 4 bases and J by 13 bases, 6 bases remained unmatched. There are 12 residues in the CDR3. Looked up from germline, CDR1 is SGHTA and CDR2 is FQGTGA. This CDR3 is CASSSRQGAVTF. The CDR3 coding sequence is TGTGCCAGCAGCTCGAGACAGGGGGCGGTCACCTTC. The full variable domain, completed using reference TRBV7-3 and TRBJ1-2, is GAGVSQTPSNKVTEKGKYVELRCDPISGHTALYWYRQSLGQGPEFLIYFQGTGAADDSGLPNDRFFAVRPEGSVSTLKIQRTERGDSAVYLCASSSRQGAVTFGSGTRLTVV.

The rearrangement links TRBV11-2 to TRBJ1-2, with TRBD1 as a possible D gene (6 bases). From germline, CDR1 is SGHAT and CDR2 FQNNGV. The length of the CDR3 is 14 residues. Trimming removed 5 bases from V and 3 bases from J, with 13 bases in between. CDR3 nucleotide sequence: TGTGCCAGCAGCCCGGGACAAGGGGACTATGGCTACACCTTC. It is translated as CASSPGQGDYGYTF.

In this sample, this clonotype turned up a few times. The J gene is TRBJ1-2, the V gene TRBV7-8; 10 bases are shared with TRBD1. Germline CDR1 and CDR2: SGHVS and FQNEAQ. This CDR3 region has 17 residues. V gave up 1 base and J gave up 5 bases; unmatched junction bases: 10. The CDR3 region has the DNA TGTGCCAGCAGCTTAGAACGGGGACAGGGGCGCCGGTATGGCTACACCTTC. Its translation is CASSLERGQGRRYGYTF.

The chain recombines TRBV12-3 or TRBV12-4 with TRBJ1-3; D unresolved. There are 15 residues in the CDR3. The V end lost 7 bases, the J end lost 0 bases, and 13 bases lay between the germline ends. CDR3: CASMRHVSSGNTIYF. CDR3 coding DNA: TGTGCCAGCATGCGACATGTGAGCTCTGGAAACACCATATATTTT.

This clonotype appeared many times. The chain employs TRBV12-3 or TRBV12-4 and TRBJ2-1, with 8 bases lining up with TRBD2. V shed 5 bases and J 8 bases; nucleotides not matched to a gene: 8. This CDR3 has 14 amino acids. CDR3 region: CASSLSGIFYEQFF. CDR3 sequence (DNA): TGTGCCAGCAGTCTTAGCGGGATTTTCTATGAGCAGTTCTTC.

In this sample, this clonotype turned up a few times. CDR3 bases: TGTGCCAGCAGTGACAGGGCGAGGGTCTATGGCTACACCTTC. It specifies CASSDRARVYGYTF. The chain joins TRBV2 to TRBJ1-2; D may be TRBD1 (5 bases). V lost 3 bases, J lost 4 bases, and 12 bases lay in between. Per germline, CDR1 SNHLY and CDR2 FYNNEI. CDR3 length: 14 residues.

The V and J genes are TRBV20-1 and TRBJ2-7, with D possibly TRBD2 on 5 matching bases. Germline V gene sequence: CDR1 DFQATT, CDR2 SNEGSKA (reference sequence). V lost 6 bases to trimming and J lost 3 bases, with 18 bases between them. CDR3 length equals 14 residues. CDR3 amino acids: CSASLPGGLYEQYF. CDR3 coding DNA: TGCAGTGCCAGTCTCCCTGGAGGCCTCTACGAGCAGTACTTC.

Here the CDR3 DNA reads TGTGCCAGCAGCAAGAGCGGGATTGAGCAGTTCTTC. Translated: CASSKSGIEQFF. The chain couples TRBV7-2 to TRBJ2-1; 7 bases agree with TRBD2. The CDR3 extends over 12 amino acids. The germline gives CDR1 SGHTA, CDR2 FQGNSA. Trimming took 5 bases from V and 9 from J; bases not matched to a gene: 4.